This record looks at one T cell receptor beta chain sequence and its context. The repertoire was sequenced with immunoSEQ multiplex PCR; TCRdb's copy has only in-frame clones and lacks some. The sample carries 300,000 or so clones, about nine tenths recorded once. The data derive from a study of blood T cell repertoires in COVID-19. Germline-derived CDR1 and CDR2 are SGHVS and FNYEAQ. Trimming took 1 base from V and 4 from J; bases not matched to a gene: 3. The CDR3 loop spans 15 amino acids. The sequence came from a woman aged 25 to 39 with COVID-19, enrolled during active disease. The sample consisted of peripheral blood. This chain connects TRBV7-6 to TRBJ2-7, with TRBD2 matching over 11 bases. The CDR3 loop reads CASSLVAGGFYEQYF. The CDR3 region has the DNA TGTGCCAGCAGCTTAGTAGCGGGAGGGTTTTACGAGCAGTACTTC.